The T cell receptor (beta chain) described here comes from a study of blood T cell repertoires in COVID-19. Study in general: COVID-19 samples, acute and convalescent, were from the United States, Italy and Spain.

Original processing notes: By means of reference gene primer amplification, nucleated cell counts were estimated. The protocol was immunoSEQ multiplex PCR, while the TCRdb copy is restricted to in-frame clones and leaves out a portion. The DNA gave D and trimming, while V, J and clone size come from that table. The table includes approximately 22,000 clones, approximately 78% detected once. V was trimmed by 4 bases and J by 1 base, leaving 4 bases between them. CDR1 is KGHSH and CDR2 is LQKENI in the germline V gene. The CDR3 is 12 amino acids. This clone was observed a few times. This receptor was taken from a human donor in a cohort sampled during active COVID-19. The genes are TRBV18 and TRBJ1-2; D gene ambiguous. The sample consisted of peripheral blood. CDR3 bases: TGTGCCAGCTCACACAATAACTATGGCTACACCTTC. Encoded protein: CASSHNNYGYTF.